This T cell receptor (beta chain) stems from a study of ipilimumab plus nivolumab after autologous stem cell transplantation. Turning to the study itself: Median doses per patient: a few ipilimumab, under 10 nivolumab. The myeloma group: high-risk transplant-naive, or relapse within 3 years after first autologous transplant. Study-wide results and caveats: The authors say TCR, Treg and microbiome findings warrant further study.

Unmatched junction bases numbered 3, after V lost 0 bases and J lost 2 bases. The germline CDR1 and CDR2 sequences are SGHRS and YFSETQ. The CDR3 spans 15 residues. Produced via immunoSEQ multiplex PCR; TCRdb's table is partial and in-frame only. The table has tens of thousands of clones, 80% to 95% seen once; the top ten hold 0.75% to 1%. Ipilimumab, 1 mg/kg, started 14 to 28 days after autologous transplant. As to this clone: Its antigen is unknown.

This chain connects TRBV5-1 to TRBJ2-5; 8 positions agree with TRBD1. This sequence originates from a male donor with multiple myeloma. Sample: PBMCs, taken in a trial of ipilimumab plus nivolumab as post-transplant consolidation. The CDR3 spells CASSLEGQAQETQYF. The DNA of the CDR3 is TGCGCCAGCAGCTTGGAGGGACAGGCTCAAGAGACCCAGTACTTC. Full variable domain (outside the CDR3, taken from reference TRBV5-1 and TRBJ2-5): KAGVTQTPRYLIKTRGQQVTLSCSPISGHRSVSWYQQTPGQGLQFLFEYFSETQRNKGNFPGRFSGRQFSNSRSEMNVSTLELGDSALYLCASSLEGQAQETQYFGPGTRLLVL.